This TCR beta chain was captured by sequencing in a study of cytomegalovirus exposure and HLA in healthy donors (dated by TCRdb to about 2017). With regard to the full study: According to an earlier analysis of around 600 of the donors, some 180 million T cells yielded some 120 million unique TCR beta sequences and 276 Gb of sequence data. The number of donors typed differed by locus, with roughly 620-630 for A, B, C, DRB1 and DQB1, approximately 500 for DQA1, 606 for DPA1, and 472 for DPB1. All discovery cohort repertoires had been generated using a single sequencing platform. The T cell repertoires of 666 subjects were profiled by immunosequencing and related to cytomegalovirus serostatus. In a later genetic analysis, genome-wide SNP genotypes for 398 of the 666 donors were used, and that subset was treated as a discovery cohort. The genetic ancestry cluster associated with self-reported Caucasian donors included 70% to 85% of the approximately 430 genotyped donors. Donor age, sex, ethnicity and CMV serostatus were compiled alongside the repertoire data. Class I and class II HLA loci were covered by the typing at four-digit resolution. In an earlier analysis of a few hundred of the donors, high-throughput TCR beta sequencing was used to judge whether each TCR beta V gene segment behaved as functional or pseudogenic. Besides the first cohort of hundreds of subjects, a separate validation cohort made up of around 120 different subjects was used. Roughly 5 DR-DQ haplotypes were handled as single units for association and clustering because linkage in the cohort was strong. Among a few hundred genotyped donors of the cohort, an average of approximately 230,000 unique TCR beta nucleotide sequences were sequenced per donor, roughly a sixth of them non-productive. A later analysis re-analyzed previously published TCR beta repertoires from several hundred donors and added high-resolution HLA genotyping to study TCR occurrence patterns. The aim of the study was to test whether cataloging public T cell receptors could identify signatures of past pathogen exposure. To predict cytomegalovirus infection status, the study brought together high-throughput TCR immunosequencing, statistical association of individual TCRs with disease status, and machine learning. About 280 gigabases of sequencing data and tens of millions of unique TCR sequences were included in an early release covering roughly 600 HLA-typed donors. The later analysis used no new phenotypic data to find candidate immune exposures, relying instead on TCR beta sequences and their occurrence across donors.

Taken from the germline V gene (reference sequence), the CDR1 and CDR2 loops are SGHNT and YYREEE. The CDR3 covers 14 residues, taking in both the cysteine and the phenylalanine. Only the CDR3 DNA is retained, 42 bases long and in frame from the first base. V is clipped by 4 bases and J by 6 bases, and the sequence between their germline boundaries is 16 bases long. General findings and caveats noted by the study authors: In this cohort, only TCR beta chains were sequenced, and detectable features were limited by the absence of alpha or paired-chain data. In a later analysis, HLA-associated TCR beta chains were found to be more clonally expanded and to have lower generation probabilities than equally common non-associated chains. At a false discovery rate of 0.05, a later analysis linked approximately 18,000 TCR beta sequences to specific HLA alleles. Cytomegalovirus status was reported to be diagnosed by the classifier with high specificity and sensitivity in both the original and validation cohorts. In a later analysis, the rate of TCR association differed among HLA loci, with DRB1 alleles having the most associated TCRs and HLA-C alleles having the fewest. A later genetic analysis associated a missense DCLRE1C variant with V-gene and J-gene trimming of TCR beta chains, and an independent cohort replicated the association. A few of the identified cytomegalovirus-associated TCR beta chains were confirmed in vitro to be specific for cytomegalovirus antigens. In the study, approximately 150 TCR beta chains were listed as associated with cytomegalovirus. Roughly uniform sequencing depth across donors was assumed in presence/absence analyses, although this assumption may not hold. A group of highly shared sequence variants was considered likely to be a technical artifact of the sequencing pipeline. In a later genetic analysis, fewer N-insertions in productive TCRs were reported among donors in an Asian-associated ancestry cluster than the roughly 700-donor mean. Because counts were too low, roughly 17 rarely observed V segments, including chromosome 9 orphons, were left out of the earlier analysis of a few hundred of the donors. It was suggested by the authors that the approach could potentially be generalized to other disease states and immunological phenotypes. In an earlier analysis of around 600 of the donors, most TCR beta V segments were observed in productive rearrangements about 87% or about 30% of the time, broadly matching IMGT annotations. A later analysis found that most CMV-associated TCR beta chains appeared HLA-restricted, with HLA associations seemingly driven largely by CMV exposure. While some public TCRs were present in many individuals, most TCR sequences turned up only very rarely across donors. Because the 87-base-pair reads could not distinguish some IMGT-functional V segments, including TRBV6-2 and TRBV6-3, those segments were excluded. According to a later analysis, parvovirus B19, influenza, CMV and Epstein-Barr virus appeared linked to several top co-occurrence clusters. A further reported finding was that TCR beta sequences accurately predicted the HLA-A and HLA-B alleles for most subjects in the first cohort. Immune exposure information for the cohort was limited to CMV serostatus. HLA typing was unavailable for some donors at each locus, so association tests used only the typed subset. Correlated functional status among segregating V segments might be attributable to linkage disequilibrium, but an unknown experimental factor could not be ruled out. Strong co-occurrence of HLA alleles, especially DR and DQ, made assigning TCR associations to individual alleles difficult.

In total, over 600 healthy bone marrow donors made up the cohort. At the time of sampling, every cohort member was nominally healthy, though immune exposures that went unrecorded were likely present. The donor was CMV seronegative and was included in the group of over 300 seronegative cohort members. Every donor gave a peripheral blood sample, and the peripheral blood mononuclear cells from that sample were used for TCR beta sequencing. Genomic DNA was extracted from the blood cell samples with the Qiagen DNeasy Blood Extraction Kit. About this clone itself: Its antigen remains unidentified. No clone much larger than this one lies a single base away; base qualities are absent.

Receptor amplification or capture employed the immunoSEQ multiplex PCR assay. For the multiplex PCR, a mixture combining 60 forward primers for TCR Vbeta segments and 13 reverse primers for TCR Jbeta segments was used. A multiplex PCR assay on genomic DNA amplified the CDR3 region of rearranged TCR beta genes. The Illumina HiSeq System was used to sequence the amplified TCR beta libraries as 87-base-pair reads. The authors' analysis ran thus. A later analysis counted some 80 million unique TCR beta chains across the 666 repertoires, and approximately 11 million of these chains were shared by at least two donors. A nearest-neighbor algorithm error-corrected the raw reads and collapsed the reads into unique sequences, merging closely related sequences to remove PCR and sequencing errors. V, D and J gene segments were assigned by aligning CDR3 sequences to IMGT reference sequences. Each retained sequence needed at least a six-nucleotide match to both a V gene segment and a J gene segment. Rearrangements were called productive when the CDR3 lacked stop codons and stayed in frame with V and J; all others were non-productive. Following IMGT convention, CDR3 was defined as the stretch from the second conserved V-encoded cysteine up to the conserved J-encoded phenylalanine. The earlier analysis of 500 to 600 of the donors excluded sequences that lacked an unambiguous match to a single V gene segment. An earlier analysis of 500 to 700 of the donors classified V segments as functional when productive rearrangements were above 56.7% and as segregating when the standard deviation between donors was above 5%. A statistical classification framework was built to diagnose cytomegalovirus status from the catalog of TCR beta chain sequences. A later analysis assigned V and J genes by comparing TCR nucleotide sequences with IMGT/GENE-DB human TR gene sequences. Using the TCRdist pipeline, a later analysis assigned CDR3 sequences along with most-parsimonious VDJ recombination scenarios. In a later analysis, every TCR beta chain was defined by the combination of its CDR3 amino acid sequence and its V-gene family, and reads without a unique V-gene family were dropped. To address suspected cross-contamination and a sequencing artifact, a later analysis removed over 500 highly shared, low-generation-probability nucleotide sequences. For each public chain, a later analysis derived a clonal expansion index from normalized ranks of inferred template counts within each repertoire. In a later analysis, generation probabilities were computed using a VDJ recombination model fitted to out-of-frame rearrangements, and the results were checked against IGoR. A later analysis scored TCR-TCR, TCR-HLA and TCR-CMV co-occurrence with hypergeometric tests, applying a repertoire-size bias correction to TCR pairs. A later analysis estimated false discovery rates by permuting HLA or CMV assignments 20 times. In a later analysis, co-occurring TCRs were grouped using DBSCAN, and TCRdist sequence similarity was added for clustering within HLA-allele-positive subsets. Repertoires with fewer than 30,000 or more than 120,000 public chains were left out of co-occurrence clustering, as were four to six repertoires with anomalous nucleotide sharing. As stored in TCRdb, this immuneACCESS dataset retains in-frame rearrangements with V and J assigned. A fraction of the clones does not appear; measured against another copy, unresolved V genes explain less than half of the discrepancy, and the remainder lacks a known reason. V and J calls and clone size are those listed in that table; D and trimming were worked out from the DNA. Here the sample has under 150,000 clones; around 75% occur a single time. The ten biggest clones cover over 1.5% of the sample.

The chain is assembled from TRBV5-4 and TRBJ1-2, with an unclear D gene assignment. The sample was PBMCs. The sequence was obtained from a woman aged 18-29 years in good health and CMV-seronegative. At the DNA level, the sequence is TGTGCCAGCAGCCATGGACCGGGGATGAATGGCTACACCTTC. It is translated as CASSHGPGMNGYTF.